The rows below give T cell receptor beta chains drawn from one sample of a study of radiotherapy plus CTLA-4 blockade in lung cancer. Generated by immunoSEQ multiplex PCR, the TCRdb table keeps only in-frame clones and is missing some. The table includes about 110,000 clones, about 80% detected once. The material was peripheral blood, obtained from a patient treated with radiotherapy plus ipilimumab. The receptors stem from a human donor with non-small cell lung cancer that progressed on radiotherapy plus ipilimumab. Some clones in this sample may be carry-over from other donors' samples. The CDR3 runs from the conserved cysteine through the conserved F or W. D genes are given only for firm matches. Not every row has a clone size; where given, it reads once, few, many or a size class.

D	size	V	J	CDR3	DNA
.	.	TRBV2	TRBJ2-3	CASSQGWTQYF	TGTGCCAGCAGTCAGGGGTGGACGCAGTATTTT
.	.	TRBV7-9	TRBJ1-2	CASRNELSAVDGYTF	TGTGCCAGCAGAAATGAGTTATCCGCGGTAGATGGCTACACCTTC
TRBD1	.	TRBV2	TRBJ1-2	CASSLSGTGAYGYTF	TGTGCCAGCAGCCTCTCCGGGACAGGGGCCTATGGCTACACCTTC
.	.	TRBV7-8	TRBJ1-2	CASSLDWDGYTF	TGTGCCAGCAGCTTAGACTGGGATGGCTACACCTTC
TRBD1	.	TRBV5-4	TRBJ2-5	CASSLTGVQETQYF	TGTGCCAGCAGCTTGACAGGGGTCCAAGAGACCCAGTACTTC
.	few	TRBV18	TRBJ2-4	CASSPEMAKNIQYF	TGTGCCAGCTCCCCCGAAATGGCCAAAAACATTCAGTACTTC
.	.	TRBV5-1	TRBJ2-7	CASSDGTASSYEQYF	TGCGCCAGCAGCGACGGGACCGCTAGCTCCTACGAGCAGTACTTC
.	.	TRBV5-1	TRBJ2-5	CASSLVGEETQYF	TGCGCCAGCAGCTTAGTGGGTGAAGAGACCCAGTACTTC
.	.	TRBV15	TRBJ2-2	CATSGLGSSTGELFF	TGTGCCACCAGCGGGTTAGGTAGCAGCACCGGGGAGCTGTTTTTT
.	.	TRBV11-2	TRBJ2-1	CASSFLAYNEQFF	TGTGCCAGCAGCTTCCTAGCGTACAATGAGCAGTTCTTC
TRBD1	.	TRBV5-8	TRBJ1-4	CASSAPGQTSATNEKLFF	TGTGCCAGCAGCGCCCCGGGACAGACGTCCGCAACTAATGAAAAACTGTTTTTT
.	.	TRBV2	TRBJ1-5	CASIRDGSNQPQHF	TGTGCCAGCATTCGGGACGGTAGCAATCAGCCCCAGCATTTT
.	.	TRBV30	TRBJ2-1	CAWSRGVTYNEQFF	TGTGCCTGGAGTCGAGGCGTAACCTACAATGAGCAGTTCTTC
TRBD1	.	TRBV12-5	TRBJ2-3	CASGLGIRDRGTDTQYF	TGTGCTAGTGGTTTGGGAATCCGGGACAGGGGGACAGATACGCAGTATTTT
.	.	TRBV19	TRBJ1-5	CASKIRPNQPQHF	TGTGCCAGTAAGATCCGTCCAAATCAGCCCCAGCATTTT
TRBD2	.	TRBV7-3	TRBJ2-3	CASSPDSGGAYTQYF	TGTGCCAGCAGCCCCGATAGCGGGGGGGCTTATACGCAGTATTTT
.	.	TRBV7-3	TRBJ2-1	CASSRDNGNEQFF	TGTGCCAGCAGCCGGGACAACGGCAATGAGCAGTTCTTC
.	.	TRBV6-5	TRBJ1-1	CASWRRVGTEAFF	TGTGCCAGCTGGAGAAGGGTAGGGACTGAAGCTTTCTTT
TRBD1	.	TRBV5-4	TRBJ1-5	CASSLDRGQSQPQHF	TGTGCCAGCAGCTTAGACAGGGGGCAGAGTCAGCCCCAGCATTTT
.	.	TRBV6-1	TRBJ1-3	CASTAGISTGNTIYF	TGTGCCAGCACCGCGGGGATTTCTACTGGAAACACCATATATTTT
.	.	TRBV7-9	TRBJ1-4	CASSLGATNEKLFF	TGTGCCAGCAGCTTGGGTGCAACTAATGAAAAACTGTTTTTT
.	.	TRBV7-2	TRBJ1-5	CASSLEGGSNQPQHF	TGTGCCAGCAGCTTAGAGGGCGGTAGCAATCAGCCCCAGCATTTT
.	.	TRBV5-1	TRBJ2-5	CASSLNLQETQYF	TGCGCCAGCAGCTTGAACTTACAAGAGACCCAGTACTTC
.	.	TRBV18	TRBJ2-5	CASPRSRGETQYF	TGTGCCAGCCCCCGTAGCAGGGGTGAGACCCAGTACTTC
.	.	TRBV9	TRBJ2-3	CASSVEGQIPTDTQYF	TGTGCCAGCAGCGTAGAGGGACAAATACCCACAGATACGCAGTATTTT
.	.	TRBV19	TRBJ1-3	CATTTMNSGNTIYF	TGTGCCACTACAACTATGAACTCTGGAAACACCATATATTTT
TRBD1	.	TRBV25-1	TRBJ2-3	CASSSSTGGGTDTQYF	TGTGCCAGCAGTTCCTCGACAGGGGGAGGCACAGATACGCAGTATTTT
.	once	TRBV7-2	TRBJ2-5	CASSLDNRVETQYF	TGTGCCAGCAGCTTAGATAACAGGGTGGAGACCCAGTACTTC
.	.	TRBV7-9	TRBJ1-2	CASSLGSGRVSNYGYTF	TGTGCCAGCAGCTTAGGCTCGGGCAGGGTCTCAAACTATGGCTACACCTTC
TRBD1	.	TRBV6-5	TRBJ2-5	CASSYYRQGRETQYF	TGTGCCAGCAGTTACTACAGACAGGGTAGGGAGACCCAGTACTTC
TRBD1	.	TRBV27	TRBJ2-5	CASSLTRTSRGPYF	TGTGCCAGCAGTTTAACCCGGACGAGCAGGGGGCCGTACTTC
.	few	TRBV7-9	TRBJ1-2	CASSLAGRDHGYTF	TGTGCCAGCAGCTTAGCTGGCAGGGATCATGGCTACACCTTC
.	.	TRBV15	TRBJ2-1	CATSRVGVSGDEQFF	TGTGCCACCAGCAGAGTGGGGGTTAGTGGGGATGAGCAGTTCTTC
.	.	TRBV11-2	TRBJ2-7	CASSFLYEQYF	TGTGCCAGCAGCTTTCTCTACGAGCAGTACTTC
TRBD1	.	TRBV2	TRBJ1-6	CASSVDRGDSPLHF	TGTGCCAGCAGTGTGGACAGGGGGGACTCACCCCTCCACTTT
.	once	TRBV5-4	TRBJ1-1	CASSPGPDSNTEAFF	TGTGCCAGCAGCCCAGGACCTGACTCGAACACTGAAGCTTTCTTT